Listed below are T cell receptor beta chains from one sample, sequenced in a study of blood T cell repertoires in COVID-19. Profiled with immunoSEQ multiplex PCR; TCRdb holds only in-frame clones, not every one. The sample records roughly 150,000 clones, more than 80% being singletons. Source material: peripheral blood. The receptors were sampled from a man in his sixties with acute or convalescent COVID-19. Both conserved end residues are part of each CDR3. The D gene is left open where the match is weak. Size values are once, few and many counts, or a class for expanded clones, and some rows have none.

.,.,TRBJ1-3,12,TRBV5-6,TGTGCCAGCAGCTCTATGCGCAACACCATATATTTT,CASSSMRNTIYF
.,.,TRBJ1-1,12,TRBV30,TGTGCCTGGAGTGTACGGGGAACTGAAGCTTTCTTT,CAWSVRGTEAFF
.,TRBD1,TRBJ1-2,13,TRBV2,TGTGCCAGCACCATGGGGACAGGGGGACGCTACACCTTC,CASTMGTGGRYTF
few,.,TRBJ2-7,15,TRBV9,TGTGCCAGCAGCGTCTATCCTAGCGCCGGGGGAGAGCAGTACTTC,CASSVYPSAGGEQYF
.,.,TRBJ1-2,15,TRBV7-3,TGTGCCAGCAGCTCCGGCCCCCGGGTTAACTATGGCTACACCTTC,CASSSGPRVNYGYTF
.,TRBD1,TRBJ1-5,14,TRBV10-3,TGTGCCATCAAAGACAGGGGTGGTGGACAGCCCCAGCATTTT,CAIKDRGGGQPQHF
.,TRBD2,TRBJ2-1,14,TRBV7-2,TGTGCCAGCAGCCTGGGACTAGCGTCCCATGAGCAGTTCTTC,CASSLGLASHEQFF
.,.,TRBJ2-3,15,TRBV28,TGTGCCAGCAGCTTCCAGGGGACAAGCACAGATACGCAGTATTTT,CASSFQGTSTDTQYF
once,.,TRBJ1-2,13,TRBV29-1,TGCAGCGTTGTGGTACAGGCTAACTATGGCTACACCTTC,CSVVVQANYGYTF
.,TRBD1,TRBJ1-5,16,TRBV27,TGTGCCACCCGGAAGAGGACAGGCGATAGCAATCAGCCCCAGCATTTT,CATRKRTGDSNQPQHF
.,TRBD1,TRBJ2-3,17,TRBV7-3,TGTGCCAGCAGCTTACAAGGACAGGGGACCCGCACAGATACGCAGTATTTT,CASSLQGQGTRTDTQYF
.,TRBD2,TRBJ2-1,14,TRBV19,TGTGCCAGCCGCGATCGGGGGGGGAGGCGGGAGCAGTTCTTC,CASRDRGGRREQFF
once,.,TRBJ1-5,15,TRBV4-1,TGCGCCAGCAGCCCCCTAGGACATAGCAATCAGCCCCAGCATTTT,CASSPLGHSNQPQHF
.,.,TRBJ1-1,16,TRBV7-2,TGTGCCAGCAGCTTACAAGGGCCGGGGGGAAGTACTGAAGCTTTCTTT,CASSLQGPGGSTEAFF
.,TRBD1,TRBJ2-1,14,TRBV5-1,TGCGCCAGCAGGGGACAGGGACCCTACAATGAGCAGTTCTTC,CASRGQGPYNEQFF
.,.,TRBJ1-6,13,TRBV2,TGTGCCAGTCTCCGCGGAGATAATTCACCCCTCCACTTT,CASLRGDNSPLHF
.,TRBD1,TRBJ2-7,13,TRBV14,TGTGCCAGCAGCCAAGGTCGACAGGGGGAGCAGTACTTC,CASSQGRQGEQYF
.,.,TRBJ2-7,19,TRBV12-5,TGTGCTAGTGGTTTGGTAAGAAAGATCGTGGCGGGGGCTCCCCACGAGCAGTACTTC,CASGLVRKIVAGAPHEQYF
.,.,TRBJ2-1,11,TRBV3-1/TRBV3-2,TGTGCCAGCAGCCAAGAACTACACCAGTTCTTC,CASSQELHQFF
.,.,TRBJ1-3,13,TRBV5-1,TGCGCCAGCAGCTTGGGCGGAGGAAACACCATATATTTT,CASSLGGGNTIYF
.,.,TRBJ1-5,13,TRBV6-1,TGTGCCAGCAGTGAACGAGGGAGCCAGCCCCAGCATTTT,CASSERGSQPQHF
.,TRBD1,TRBJ2-1,17,TRBV2,TGTGCCAGCAGTGTCGCCACAGGACAGGGGACCTACAATGAGCAGTTCTTC,CASSVATGQGTYNEQFF
.,TRBD1,TRBJ1-2,15,TRBV5-1,TGCGCCAGCAGCTTGGGGGCAGGGGGAGGCAATGGCTACACCTTC,CASSLGAGGGNGYTF
.,TRBD2,TRBJ2-1,16,TRBV7-9,TGTGCCAGCAGCTTAGATCGCGGGGGGATGGCCGATGAGCAGTTCTTC,CASSLDRGGMADEQFF
.,.,TRBJ1-2,14,TRBV6-2/TRBV6-3,TGTGCCAGCAGTTACTCGATGGCGGGGTATGGCTACACCTTC,CASSYSMAGYGYTF
.,.,TRBJ2-7,15,TRBV13,TGTGCCAGCAGCTTCGGGACAACCTCCTCCTACGAGCAGTACTTC,CASSFGTTSSYEQYF